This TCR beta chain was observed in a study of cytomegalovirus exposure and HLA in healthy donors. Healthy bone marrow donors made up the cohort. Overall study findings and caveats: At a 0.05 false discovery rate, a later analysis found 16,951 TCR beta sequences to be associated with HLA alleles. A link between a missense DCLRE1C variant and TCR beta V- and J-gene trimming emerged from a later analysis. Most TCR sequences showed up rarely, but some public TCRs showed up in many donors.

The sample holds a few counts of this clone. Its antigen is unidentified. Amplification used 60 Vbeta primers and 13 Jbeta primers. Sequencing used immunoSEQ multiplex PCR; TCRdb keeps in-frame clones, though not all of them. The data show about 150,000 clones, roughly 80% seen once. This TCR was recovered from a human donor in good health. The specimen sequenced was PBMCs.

DNA of the CDR3: TGCAGCGTCGGGGGGGGCACTGAAGCTTTCTTT. Translation gives CSVGGGTEAFF. V is TRBV29-1 and J is TRBJ1-1, with D perhaps TRBD1 (5 bases). Germline CDR1 SQVTM, CDR2 ANQGSEA. The V gene lost 6 bases and the J gene lost 4 bases, with 9 bases spanning the gap. There are 11 residues in the CDR3.